Each of the 2 T cell receptor beta chains below was sequenced from the same sample in a study of blood T cell repertoires in COVID-19. Generated by immunoSEQ multiplex PCR, the TCRdb table keeps only in-frame clones and is missing some. The sample consists of roughly 45,000 clones, roughly 85% of them appearing once. Sample: peripheral blood. These receptors came from a human donor in a cohort sampled during active COVID-19.

J is TRBJ1-1 and V is TRBV4-2; 7 nucleotides match TRBD1. V was clipped by 0 bases and J by 3 bases; unmatched bases: 7. CDR1 and CDR2 from the germline V gene are LGHNA and YNFKEQ. CDR3 size: 16 residues. The CDR3 region is CASSQDIQGTYTEAFF. The DNA of the CDR3 is TGTGCCAGCAGCCAAGATATACAGGGGACGTACACTGAAGCTTTCTTT.

V is TRBV5-1 and J is TRBJ1-5, with TRBD1 identical over 8 bases. This CDR3 spans 15 amino acids. V dropped 2 bases and J dropped 7; count of bases not matched to a gene: 8. Germline CDR1 reads SGHRS; CDR2 reads YFSETQ. CDR3 nucleotides: TGCGCCAGCAGCTTTTCGGGGCAGGGGGCACAGCCCCAGCATTTT. Protein product: CASSFSGQGAQPQHF.